The T cell receptor (beta chain) under discussion was sequenced for a study of cytomegalovirus exposure and HLA in healthy donors. Remarks on this clone: Its antigen remains unknown.

Those who donated were healthy bone marrow donors. Trimming pared 5 bases from V and 6 bases from J, leaving 24 bases between. The CDR3 runs 17 residues. The germline V gene encodes CDR1 SGHAT and CDR2 FQNNGV. The PCR used 60 Vbeta and 13 Jbeta primers. Sequenced by immunoSEQ multiplex PCR; TCRdb stores in-frame clones only, minus some. The data contain roughly 93,000 clones, about four fifths of them seen just once; the ten biggest clones take up about 10%. Study observations and caveats: When a later analysis was performed, an Asian-associated ancestry cluster reportedly had fewer N-insertions than the roughly 730-donor mean. Previously analyzed data showed that most TCR beta V segments were productive at a frequency of about 90% or about 30%.

The sample was PBMCs. The chain carries TRBV11-2 and TRBJ2-3; D is perhaps TRBD2 (5 bases). This receptor was obtained from a man between 18 and 29 years old in good health and CMV-seropositive. In DNA form, the CDR3 reads TGTGCCAGCAGCCCCCCTGAGGGTAGGAGGTTTGCGGATACGCAGTATTTT. Translating it yields CASSPPEGRRFADTQYF.